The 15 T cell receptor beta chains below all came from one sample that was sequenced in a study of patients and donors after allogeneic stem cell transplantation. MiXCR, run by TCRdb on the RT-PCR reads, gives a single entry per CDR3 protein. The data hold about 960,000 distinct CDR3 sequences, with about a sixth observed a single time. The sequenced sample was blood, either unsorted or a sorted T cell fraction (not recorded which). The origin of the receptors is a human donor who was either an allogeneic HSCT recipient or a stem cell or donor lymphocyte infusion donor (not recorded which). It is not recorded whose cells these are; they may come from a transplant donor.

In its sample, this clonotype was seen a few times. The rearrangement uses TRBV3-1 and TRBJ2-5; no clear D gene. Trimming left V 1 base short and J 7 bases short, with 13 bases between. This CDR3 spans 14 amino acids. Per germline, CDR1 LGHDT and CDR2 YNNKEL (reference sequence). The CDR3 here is CASSQVHPWGTQYF. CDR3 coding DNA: TGTGCCAGCAGCCAAGTTCACCCCTGGGGGACCCAGTACTTC.

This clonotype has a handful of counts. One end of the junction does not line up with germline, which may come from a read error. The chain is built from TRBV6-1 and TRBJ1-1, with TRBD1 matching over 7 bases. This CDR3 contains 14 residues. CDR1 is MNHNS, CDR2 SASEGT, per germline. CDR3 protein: CASTYRGGRERALF. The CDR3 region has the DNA TGTGCCAGCACCTACAGGGGCGGTCGGGAGAGAGCTCTCTTT.

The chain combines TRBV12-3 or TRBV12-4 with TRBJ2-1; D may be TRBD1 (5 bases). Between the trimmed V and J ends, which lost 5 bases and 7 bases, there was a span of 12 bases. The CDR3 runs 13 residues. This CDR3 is CASSNGQLNEQFF. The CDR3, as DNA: TGTGCCAGCAGTAATGGACAACTAAATGAGCAGTTCTTC.

The CDR3 here is CASSPGLAVFLRYEQYF. The CDR3 DNA follows: TGTGCCAGCAGTCCCGGACTAGCGGTTTTTTTGCGCTACGAGCAGTACTTC. V usage is TRBV25-1 and J usage is TRBJ2-7; 10 bases line up with TRBD2. V shed 5 bases and J 3 bases; nucleotides not matched to a gene: 13. The CDR3 length is 17 residues. CDR1 is MGHDK and CDR2 is SYGVNS in the germline V gene.

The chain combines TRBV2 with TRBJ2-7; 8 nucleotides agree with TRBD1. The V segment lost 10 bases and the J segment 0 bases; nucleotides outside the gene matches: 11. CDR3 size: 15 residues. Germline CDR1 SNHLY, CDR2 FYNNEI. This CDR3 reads CANNGQGSSSYEQYF. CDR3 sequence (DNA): TGTGCCAACAATGGACAGGGCTCTAGCTCCTACGAGCAGTACTTC.

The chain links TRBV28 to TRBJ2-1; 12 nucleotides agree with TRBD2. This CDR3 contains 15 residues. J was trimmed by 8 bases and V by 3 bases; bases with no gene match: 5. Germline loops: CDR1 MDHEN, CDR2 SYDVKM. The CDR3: CASSFRGLAGYEQFF. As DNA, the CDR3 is TGTGCCAGCAGTTTCCGCGGACTAGCGGGATATGAGCAGTTCTTC. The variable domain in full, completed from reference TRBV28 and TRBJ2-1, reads DVKVTQSSRYLVKRTGEKVFLECVQDMDHENMFWYRQDPGLGLRLIYFSYDVKMKEKGDIPEGYSVSREKKERFSLILESASTNQTSMYLCASSFRGLAGYEQFFGPGTRLTVL.

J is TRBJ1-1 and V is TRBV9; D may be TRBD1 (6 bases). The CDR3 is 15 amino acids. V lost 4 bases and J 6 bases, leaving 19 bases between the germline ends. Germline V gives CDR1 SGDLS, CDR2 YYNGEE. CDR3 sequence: CASSSGGRTVPEAFF. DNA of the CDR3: TGTGCCAGCAGCTCCGGAGGGAGGACAGTCCCTGAAGCTTTCTTT.

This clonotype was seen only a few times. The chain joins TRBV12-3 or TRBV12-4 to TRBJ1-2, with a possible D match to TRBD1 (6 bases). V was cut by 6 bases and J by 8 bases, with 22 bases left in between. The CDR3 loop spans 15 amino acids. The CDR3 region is CASSQRTGTPAGYTF. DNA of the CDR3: TGTGCCAGCAGCCAACGAACAGGGACCCCGGCGGGCTACACCTTC.

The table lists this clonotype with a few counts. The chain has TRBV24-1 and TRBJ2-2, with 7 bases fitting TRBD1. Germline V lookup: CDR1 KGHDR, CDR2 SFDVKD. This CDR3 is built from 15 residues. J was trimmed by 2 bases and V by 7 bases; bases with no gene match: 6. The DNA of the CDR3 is TGTGCCACCAGGGCTTGGGACAGTAACACCGGGGAGCTGTTTTTT. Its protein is CATRAWDSNTGELFF.

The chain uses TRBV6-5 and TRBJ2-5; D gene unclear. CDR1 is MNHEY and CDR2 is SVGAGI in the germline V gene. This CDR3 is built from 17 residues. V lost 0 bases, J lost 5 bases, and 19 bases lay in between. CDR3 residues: CASSYSLKGWVSETQYF. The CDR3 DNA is TGTGCCAGCAGTTACTCGCTTAAGGGATGGGTTTCGGAGACCCAGTACTTC.

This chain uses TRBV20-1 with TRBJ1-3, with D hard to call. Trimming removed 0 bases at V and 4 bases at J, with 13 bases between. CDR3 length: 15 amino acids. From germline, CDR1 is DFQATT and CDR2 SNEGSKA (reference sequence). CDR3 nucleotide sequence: TGCAGTGCTAGAGATCGGGCGGGATGGGGAAACACCATATATTTT. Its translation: CSARDRAGWGNTIYF.

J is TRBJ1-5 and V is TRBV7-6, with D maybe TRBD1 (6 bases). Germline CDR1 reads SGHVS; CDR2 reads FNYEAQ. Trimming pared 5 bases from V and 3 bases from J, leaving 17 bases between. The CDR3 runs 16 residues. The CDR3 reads CASSPQQGRFNQPQHF. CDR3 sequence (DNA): TGTGCCAGCAGCCCACAACAGGGCAGATTCAATCAGCCCCAGCATTTT.

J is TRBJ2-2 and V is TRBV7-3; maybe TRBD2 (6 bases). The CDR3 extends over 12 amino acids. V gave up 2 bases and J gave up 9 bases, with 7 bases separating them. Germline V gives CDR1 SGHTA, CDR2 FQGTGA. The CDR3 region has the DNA TGTGCCAGCAGCTTAGCGGGAAGGGAGCTGTTTTTT. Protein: CASSLAGRELFF.

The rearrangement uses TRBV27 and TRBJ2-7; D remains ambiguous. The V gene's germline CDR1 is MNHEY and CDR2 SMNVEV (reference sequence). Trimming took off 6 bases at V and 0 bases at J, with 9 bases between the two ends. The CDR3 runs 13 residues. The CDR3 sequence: CASRTWSSYEQYF. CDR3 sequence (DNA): TGTGCCAGCAGGACTTGGAGCTCCTACGAGCAGTACTTC.

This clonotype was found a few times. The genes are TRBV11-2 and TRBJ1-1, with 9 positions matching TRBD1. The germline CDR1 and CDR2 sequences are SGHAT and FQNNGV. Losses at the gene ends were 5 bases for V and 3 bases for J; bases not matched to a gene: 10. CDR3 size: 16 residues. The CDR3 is CASSNYRGPMDTEAFF. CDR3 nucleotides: TGTGCCAGCAGCAACTACAGGGGGCCCATGGACACTGAAGCTTTCTTT.